This T cell receptor (beta chain) was captured by sequencing in a study of T cell changes during pregnancy in multiple sclerosis. Assay: immunoSEQ multiplex PCR; the TCRdb copy retains only in-frame clones and omits some. The sample shows approximately 44,000 clones, around 90% of them seen only once. This CDR3 spans 14 amino acids. In germline, CDR1 is SEHNR, CDR2 FQNEAQ (reference sequence). With 3 bases removed from V and 8 bases from J, the gap between germline ends came to 13 bases. The rearrangement links TRBV7-9 to TRBJ1-4, with unresolved D. This receptor was obtained from a female donor in good health, enrolled as a control in a pregnancy study. The sequences come from CD4+ T cells from peripheral blood mononuclear cells, collected in the second trimester of pregnancy. CDR3 coding DNA: TGTGCCAGCAGCTTTTCGACTCCGGCAGAAAAACTGTTTTTT. It encodes CASSFSTPAEKLFF. Complete variable domain (other parts from reference TRBV7-9 and TRBJ1-4): DTGVSQNPRHKITKRGQNVTFRCDPISEHNRLYWYRQTLGQGPEFLTYFQNEAQLEKSRLLSDRFSAERPKGSFSTLEIQRTEQGDSAMYLCASSFSTPAEKLFFGSGTQLSVL.